The source of this T cell receptor beta chain is a study of blood T cell repertoires in COVID-19. The assay was immunoSEQ multiplex PCR, and TCRdb's table has in-frame clones only and misses some. The sample holds about 61,000 clones, 91% seen once. This CDR3 contains 13 residues. Trimming left V 3 bases short and J 3 bases short, with 8 bases between. Germline assignment: CDR1 SEHNR and CDR2 FQNEAQ (reference sequence). The chain employs TRBV7-9 and TRBJ1-2; tentatively, D is TRBD1 (6 bases). The sample comprised peripheral blood. The sequence derives from a human donor in a cohort sampled during active COVID-19. CDR3 residues: CASSFGQYYGYTF. The CDR3 nucleotides are TGTGCCAGCAGCTTCGGACAGTACTATGGCTACACCTTC.